These T cell receptor beta chains were read from a single sample in a study of blood T cell repertoires in COVID-19. Some clones are missing from TCRdb's copy, which holds only in-frame ones; the method was immunoSEQ multiplex PCR. The sample has roughly 42,000 clones, 70% to 90% seen once. The sample comprised peripheral blood. Receptor source: a woman aged 70-85 years in a cohort sampled during active COVID-19. The CDR3 runs from the conserved cysteine through the conserved F or W. The D gene is left open where the match is weak.

j_gene,v_gene,d_gene,len,CDR3aa
TRBJ2-7,TRBV10-1,TRBD1,13,CASSGTGPAEQYF
TRBJ2-4,TRBV6-2/TRBV6-3,-,13,CASSGQGRNIQYF
TRBJ2-3,TRBV28,TRBD2,16,CASSSPAAGVKDTQYF
TRBJ2-3,TRBV7-2,-,13,CASSLAHGDTQYF
TRBJ1-4,TRBV19,-,14,CASSKTATNEKLFF
TRBJ2-2,TRBV27,-,14,CASSAGTYTGELFF
TRBJ1-2,TRBV6-4,-,15,CASSDSKGREGGYTF
TRBJ2-1,TRBV5-8,-,13,CASSLREPHEQFF
TRBJ2-1,TRBV19,-,16,CASSMNSESSYNEQFF
TRBJ1-1,TRBV19,-,14,CASSIVAGNTEAFF
TRBJ2-2,TRBV6-5,-,13,CASIGRVTGELFF
TRBJ1-4,TRBV28,TRBD1,14,CASSPGTGVEKLFF
TRBJ2-7,TRBV13,-,13,CASSLGRYSEQYF
TRBJ2-7,TRBV10-3,TRBD2,16,CAISGSKTGLTYEQYF
TRBJ1-4,TRBV19,-,14,CASRQEATNEKLFF
TRBJ2-3,TRBV5-1,-,15,CASSPEVLSTDTQYF
TRBJ1-1,TRBV12-3/TRBV12-4,TRBD1,13,CASSRGLPTEAFF
TRBJ1-4,TRBV3-1/TRBV3-2,TRBD1,16,CASSQHRGTGGEKLFF
TRBJ1-1,TRBV29-1,-,12,CSVKDRRTEAFF
TRBJ2-5,TRBV30,-,13,CAWKRVRIATQYF
TRBJ2-7,TRBV27,TRBD2,15,CASSLRAGGPHEQYF
TRBJ2-3,TRBV19,TRBD2,14,CASSRTRSTDTQYF
TRBJ1-6,TRBV5-1,-,15,CASSLGAGLNSPLHF
TRBJ1-4,TRBV18,-,16,CASSPSRLATNEKLFF
TRBJ1-2,TRBV21-1,-,14,CASSPRGVNYGYTF
TRBJ2-1,TRBV19,TRBD2,15,CASSRGSQSYNEQFF
TRBJ2-2,TRBV24-1,TRBD2,16,CATSDVTSGRVGELFF
TRBJ2-1,TRBV5-5,-,15,CASTRTGTERDEQFF
TRBJ1-3,TRBV25-1,-,14,CASIGQLSGNTIYF
TRBJ2-3,TRBV9,TRBD2,16,CASSVTASGSTDTQYF
TRBJ1-3,TRBV27,-,14,CASSFQGFGNTIYF
TRBJ2-7,TRBV6-1,-,11,CASSDTYEQYF
TRBJ2-1,TRBV7-9,-,13,CASSLDGSNEQFF